Listed here are 14 T cell receptor beta chains from one sample, sequenced in a study of monozygotic twins with inflammatory bowel disease. TCRdb re-called the 5' RACE reads and catalogs CDR3 proteins one per entry, DNA excluded. Its clone listing holds about 43,000 distinct CDR3 sequences. What was sequenced was blood. The receptor source for this set is a human donor with ulcerative colitis or Crohn's disease, or a healthy co-twin of an affected twin (not recorded which).

The chain couples TRBV15 to TRBJ2-7. Per the germline V gene, CDR1 is LNHNV and CDR2 is YYDKDF (reference sequence). The CDR3 runs 15 residues. The CDR3 is CATSRDPTSGYEQYF.

This rearrangement joins TRBV12-3 or TRBV12-4 to TRBJ1-1. This CDR3 comprises 13 residues. CDR3 protein: CASSFTDNTEAFF.

The rearrangement joins TRBV4-1 to TRBJ2-2; TCRdb's assignment of TRBD2 cannot be checked, as there is no DNA. The germline CDR1 and CDR2 sequences are MGHRA and YSYEKL. The CDR3 spans 18 residues. The CDR3 here is CASSHGISGFSSTGELFF.

The chain has TRBV27 and TRBJ2-3. This CDR3 is built from 14 residues. Germline loops: CDR1 MNHEY, CDR2 SMNVEV (reference sequence). The CDR3 region is CASSLFGYTDTQYF.

The J gene is TRBJ2-1, the V gene TRBV4-2; lacking DNA, the TRBD1 call made by TCRdb goes unchecked. This CDR3 is built from 14 residues. Germline values: CDR1 LGHNA, CDR2 YNFKEQ. The CDR3 spells CASTQGTGSNEQFF.

The rearrangement uses TRBV6-5 and TRBJ1-5; there is no DNA to check the TCRdb D call of TRBD1. This CDR3 comprises 15 residues. In germline, CDR1 is MNHEY, CDR2 SVGAGI. CDR3 sequence reads: CASSYGQGAIQPQHF.

This chain joins TRBV6-1 and TRBJ2-2; the D call of TRBD2 rests on TCRdb alone, since no DNA is present to check it. CDR1 is MNHNS, CDR2 SASEGT, per germline. There are 16 residues in the CDR3. CDR3: CATKLLAGLNTGELFF.

The rearrangement links TRBV5-1 to TRBJ2-3. The CDR3 consists of 15 residues. CDR1 and CDR2 (germline): SGHRS, YFSETQ. CDR3 residues: CASSLDGVSTDTQYF.

The rearrangement joins TRBV20-1 to TRBJ1-1. CDR3 length: 12 amino acids. Germline CDR1 DFQATT, CDR2 SNEGSKA (reference sequence). CDR3 sequence reads: CSARVGNTEAFF.

This clonotype registers medium-sized by frequency. The genes are TRBV5-1 and TRBJ1-1. This CDR3 comprises 14 residues. Germline CDR1 and CDR2: SGHRS and YFSETQ. The CDR3 region is CASSLGQDRTEAFF.

V is TRBV12-3 or TRBV12-4 and J is TRBJ2-3; the TCRdb call, TRBD1, lacks DNA for checking. This CDR3 region has 15 residues. CDR3 loop: CASSLTGFVTDTQYF.

The chain couples TRBV6-5 to TRBJ2-2; TCRdb outputs TRBD1, but without DNA this stays unchecked. Germline assignment: CDR1 MNHEY and CDR2 SVGAGI. CDR3 length equals 15 residues. CDR3 sequence: CASRLKDSNTGELFF.

CDR3 protein: CASSLTGRHQPQHF. The chain carries TRBV7-9 and TRBJ1-5; TCRdb's assignment of TRBD1 cannot be checked, as there is no DNA. From germline, CDR1 is SEHNR and CDR2 FQNEAQ (reference sequence). The CDR3 runs 14 residues. Variable domain in full (rest from reference TRBV7-9 and TRBJ1-5): DTGVSQNPRHKITKRGQNVTFRCDPISEHNRLYWYRQTLGQGPEFLTYFQNEAQLEKSRLLSDRFSAERPKGSFSTLEIQRTEQGDSAMYLCASSLTGRHQPQHFGDGTRLSIL.

This chain joins TRBV20-1 and TRBJ2-7; TCRdb reports TRBD2, a call that lacks DNA to check it against. The V gene's germline CDR1 is DFQATT and CDR2 SNEGSKA (reference sequence). The CDR3 has 13 amino acids. The CDR3 loop is CSANIAGSYEQYF.